This is a list of T cell receptor beta chains from one sample in a study of OX40 agonist ivuxolimab in advanced cancers. Clones were read by immunoSEQ multiplex PCR, and TCRdb kept only the in-frame ones, dropping some. The sample records tens of thousands of clones, roughly 87% being singletons. Sequencing was performed on CD4+ or CD8+ T cells sorted from blood, taken in a trial of the OX40 agonist ivuxolimab. All receptors come from an adult with an advanced solid tumor such as melanoma, head and neck, liver or kidney cancer. CDR3s include the opening cysteine and the closing phenylalanine or tryptophan. D genes are given only for firm matches. Size values are once, few and many counts, or a class for expanded clones, and some rows have none.

TRBV28	TRBJ2-2	-	TRBD2	CASHAGGNTGELFF	TGTGCCAGCCACGCGGGGGGGAACACCGGGGAGCTGTTTTTT
TRBV10-3	TRBJ2-2	-	-	CAIRGTGANTGELFF	TGTGCCATCAGGGGGACTGGAGCGAACACCGGGGAGCTGTTTTTT
TRBV18	TRBJ2-5	-	-	CASSPLGTETQYF	TGTGCCAGCTCACCACTCGGGACGGAGACCCAGTACTTC
TRBV7-6	TRBJ2-7	-	TRBD1	CASSAQPGQLYEQYF	TGTGCCAGCAGCGCGCAACCGGGACAGCTTTACGAGCAGTACTTC
TRBV7-9	TRBJ2-2	-	-	CASSFLNTGELFF	TGTGCCAGCAGCTTCTTGAACACCGGGGAGCTGTTTTTT
TRBV5-8	TRBJ2-5	-	-	CASSLQQLLVGKTQYF	TGTGCCAGCAGCCTCCAACAGCTCCTTGTCGGGAAGACCCAGTACTTC
TRBV19	TRBJ2-5	-	-	CASSMGLRETQYF	TGTGCCAGTAGTATGGGGTTGCGAGAGACCCAGTACTTC
TRBV5-1	TRBJ1-1	-	TRBD1	CASSLRTGRGTEAFF	TGCGCCAGCAGCCTAAGGACAGGGAGGGGGACTGAAGCTTTCTTT
TRBV28	TRBJ2-2	-	-	CASSFLGKNTGELFF	TGTGCCAGCAGTTTTTTAGGCAAGAACACCGGGGAGCTGTTTTTT
TRBV18	TRBJ2-7	once	-	CASSPGPDYEQYF	TGTGCCAGCTCACCAGGACCGGACTACGAGCAGTACTTC
TRBV5-1	TRBJ2-2	-	-	CASSQADFTGELFF	TGCGCCAGCAGCCAAGCGGACTTTACCGGGGAGCTGTTTTTT
TRBV5-5	TRBJ2-2	-	-	CASSFHSTNTGELFF	TGTGCCAGCAGCTTTCACTCCACGAACACCGGGGAGCTGTTTTTT
TRBV7-8	TRBJ1-3	-	-	CASSLDREAGNTIYF	TGTGCCAGCAGCTTAGACAGGGAGGCGGGAAACACCATATATTTT
TRBV28	TRBJ1-2	-	-	CASSPNRGGLGYGYTF	TGTGCCAGCAGTCCAAACCGCGGGGGATTGGGCTATGGCTACACCTTC
TRBV4-1	TRBJ1-2	-	TRBD1	CASSQDYRGGLGYTF	TGCGCCAGCAGCCAAGATTATAGAGGGGGCCTTGGCTACACCTTC
TRBV5-1	TRBJ2-7	-	-	CASSLGQTDEQYF	TGCGCCAGCAGCTTGGGACAAACGGACGAGCAGTACTTC
TRBV19	TRBJ1-3	-	-	CATNDGSSGNTIYF	TGTGCCACCAACGACGGGAGCTCTGGAAACACCATATATTTT
TRBV30	TRBJ1-4	-	TRBD1	CAWSAPPGQDNEKLFF	TGTGCCTGGAGTGCACCACCGGGACAGGACAATGAAAAACTGTTTTTT
TRBV7-9	TRBJ2-3	-	TRBD1	CASSILQGKGADTQYF	TGTGCCAGCAGCATCCTACAGGGGAAAGGCGCAGATACGCAGTATTTT
TRBV7-6	TRBJ2-7	-	TRBD2	CASSLVLAGGPHEQYF	TGTGCCAGCAGCTTAGTCCTAGCGGGGGGGCCCCACGAGCAGTACTTC
TRBV2	TRBJ2-5	-	-	CASSDRLLETQYF	TGTGCCAGCAGTGACCGCCTGCTAGAGACCCAGTACTTC
TRBV10-3	TRBJ1-1	-	-	CAISDAARRNTEAFF	TGTGCCATCAGTGACGCAGCACGACGGAACACTGAAGCTTTCTTT
TRBV19	TRBJ1-5	few	-	CASSLVNQPQHF	TGTGCCAGTAGTCTGGTCAATCAGCCCCAGCATTTT
TRBV11-3	TRBJ2-1	-	TRBD2	CASSAPNSGGYNEQFF	TGTGCCAGCAGCGCCCCCAATAGCGGGGGCTACAATGAGCAGTTCTTC
TRBV11-3	TRBJ2-4	-	TRBD2	CASSTSGGLAKNIQYF	TGTGCCAGCAGCACCAGCGGGGGCCTAGCCAAAAACATTCAGTACTTC
TRBV14	TRBJ2-5	-	-	CASSQDRGPRYQETQYF	TGTGCCAGCAGCCAGGATCGGGGTCCAAGGTACCAAGAGACCCAGTACTTC
TRBV19	TRBJ2-2	-	TRBD1	CASNSGQGVFGELFF	TGTGCCAGTAATTCGGGACAGGGGGTTTTCGGGGAGCTGTTTTTT
TRBV27	TRBJ1-5	-	-	CASSLSRPGNQPQHF	TGTGCCAGCAGTTTATCCAGGCCGGGCAATCAGCCCCAGCATTTT
TRBV4-2	TRBJ2-3	-	-	CASSQEASTGVGTQYF	TGTGCCAGCAGCCAAGAAGCCAGTACAGGTGTCGGTACGCAGTATTTT
TRBV6-5	TRBJ1-5	-	-	CASRQTSNQPQHF	TGTGCCAGCAGGCAAACTAGCAATCAGCCCCAGCATTTT
TRBV10-3	TRBJ2-2	-	TRBD2	CAISDPGLAGVNTGELFF	TGTGCCATCAGTGACCCCGGACTAGCGGGGGTGAACACCGGGGAGCTGTTTTTT
TRBV6-1	TRBJ2-3	-	-	CASSWGGTDTQYF	TGTGCCAGCAGTTGGGGGGGCACAGATACGCAGTATTTT
TRBV11-3	TRBJ2-3	-	-	CASSLSGPTDTQYF	TGTGCCAGCAGCTTAAGTGGACCCACAGATACGCAGTATTTT
TRBV7-3	TRBJ1-2	-	-	CASSLDGADHGYTF	TGTGCCAGCAGCTTAGACGGGGCGGACCATGGCTACACCTTC
TRBV7-9	TRBJ1-1	-	-	CASSLGYTTEAFF	TGTGCCAGCAGCCTAGGGTACACAACTGAAGCTTTCTTT
TRBV10-2	TRBJ1-3	-	-	CASSEQEHWNTIYF	TGCGCCAGCAGTGAGCAGGAACATTGGAACACCATATATTTT
TRBV4-2	TRBJ2-1	-	TRBD2	CASSQISGGGPKNEQFF	TGTGCCAGCAGCCAGATTTCGGGCGGGGGGCCTAAGAATGAGCAGTTCTTC
TRBV5-4	TRBJ1-6	-	-	CASSFDNSPLHF	TGTGCCAGCAGCTTTGATAATTCACCCCTCCACTTT
TRBV5-1	TRBJ1-4	-	-	CASSLGGASATNEKLFF	TGCGCCAGCAGCTTGGGGGGTGCTAGTGCAACTAATGAAAAACTGTTTTTT
TRBV13	TRBJ2-5	-	-	CASSRGWGEIQETQYF	TGTGCCAGCAGCCGTGGCTGGGGGGAGATACAAGAGACCCAGTACTTC
TRBV19	TRBJ1-4	-	-	CASSIGGFNEKLFF	TGTGCCAGTAGTATCGGGGGGTTTAATGAAAAACTGTTTTTT
TRBV30	TRBJ1-1	-	-	CAWRKQGVRDTEAFF	TGTGCCTGGAGGAAACAGGGCGTTCGGGACACTGAAGCTTTCTTT
TRBV30	TRBJ2-4	-	-	CAWSVGATDIQYF	TGTGCCTGGAGCGTAGGGGCCACGGACATTCAGTACTTC
TRBV5-6	TRBJ2-2	-	-	CASNLIGGDTGELFF	TGTGCCAGCAACCTCATCGGGGGAGATACCGGGGAGCTGTTTTTT
TRBV2	TRBJ1-2	-	TRBD1	CASSKENRGSHTF	TGTGCCAGCAGTAAAGAAAACAGGGGATCGCACACCTTC
TRBV28	TRBJ2-3	few	-	CASSLSGSWGADTQYF	TGTGCCAGCAGTTTAAGTGGCAGCTGGGGGGCAGATACGCAGTATTTT
TRBV7-2	TRBJ2-1	-	-	CASSLRGRNQFVSYNEQFF	TGTGCCAGCAGCCTCCGGGGGCGAAACCAGTTTGTCTCCTACAATGAGCAGTTCTTC
TRBV27	TRBJ1-5	-	-	CASTRTVGQPQHF	TGTGCCAGCACCCGGACAGTTGGACAGCCCCAGCATTTT
TRBV7-9	TRBJ2-5	-	-	CASSLAGGPQTQYF	TGTGCCAGCAGCTTAGCGGGGGGGCCACAGACCCAGTACTTC
TRBV4-1	TRBJ1-5	-	TRBD1	CASSQGWTGAINQPQHF	TGCGCCAGCAGCCAAGGATGGACAGGGGCGATCAATCAGCCCCAGCATTTT
TRBV10-3	TRBJ2-5	-	-	CATSDRETQYF	TGTGCCACTTCCGACCGAGAGACCCAGTACTTC
TRBV5-8	TRBJ2-7	-	-	CASSSSLRAYEQYF	TGTGCCAGCAGCTCCTCACTCAGGGCTTACGAGCAGTACTTC
TRBV6-6	TRBJ2-4	-	TRBD1	CASSRDSYEPGIQYF	TGTGCCAGCAGTCGGGACAGCTATGAGCCCGGCATTCAGTACTTC